A selection of T cell receptor beta chains follows, all from one sample in a study of early T cells in non-severe SARS-CoV-2 infection. TCRdb processed the 5' RACE reads anew with MiXCR; each CDR3 protein has one entry. This sample has tens of thousands of distinct CDR3 sequences, with less than 15% found just once. The sample here was whole blood, taken at baseline. All receptors derive from an adult who was a healthcare worker with PCR-confirmed SARS-CoV-2 infection or an uninfected control (not recorded which). CDR3s include the opening cysteine and the closing phenylalanine or tryptophan. D genes are given only for firm matches. Where a row states a size, it is once, few, many or the class of an expanded clone; other rows omit it.

NA	15	TRBJ2-3	TRBV14	NA	CASSPRQDGVDTQYF	TGTGCCAGCAGCCCCAGACAGGATGGAGTGGATACGCAGTATTTT
NA	18	TRBJ1-6	TRBV7-9	few	CASSLEGPKTGHNSPLHF	TGTGCCAGCAGCTTAGAGGGCCCGAAAACGGGACATAACTCACCCCTCCACTTT
TRBD2	20	TRBJ2-7	TRBV7-2	many	CASSLGVPSGSPNRPYEQYF	TGTGCCAGCAGCTTAGGGGTTCCTAGCGGGAGTCCCAATCGACCCTACGAGCAGTACTTC
NA	12	TRBJ1-3	TRBV7-8	many	CASSPSGNTIYF	TGTGCCAGCAGCCCCTCTGGAAACACCATATATTTT
TRBD1	14	TRBJ1-5	TRBV20-1	NA	CSDRGRGGNQPQHF	TGCAGTGACAGGGGGCGAGGGGGCAATCAGCCCCAGCATTTT
NA	12	TRBJ2-3	TRBV29-1	NA	CSVEVRTDTQYF	TGCAGCGTTGAGGTCCGCACAGATACGCAGTATTTT
TRBD2	17	TRBJ2-1	TRBV13	few	CASSPAGGGVIGWEQFF	TGTGCCAGCAGCCCCGCTGGCGGGGGGGTCATTGGATGGGAGCAGTTCTTC
TRBD1	13	TRBJ2-2	TRBV29-1	NA	CSVSRGYTGELFF	TGCAGCGTTTCCAGGGGGTACACCGGGGAGCTGTTTTTT
NA	14	TRBJ2-2	TRBV5-1	few	CASSLEVGTGELFF	TGCGCCAGCAGCTTGGAAGTCGGAACCGGGGAGCTGTTTTTT
NA	20	TRBJ2-6	TRBV21-1	many	CASSMTMGQSNFSGANVLTF	TGTGCCAGCAGCATGACCATGGGACAGTCAAACTTCTCTGGGGCCAACGTCCTGACTTTC
NA	17	TRBJ1-4	TRBV11-2	many	CASSLDRDTATNEKLFF	TGTGCCAGCAGCTTAGACCGGGACACCGCAACTAATGAAAAACTGTTTTTT
NA	12	TRBJ1-2	TRBV12-3/TRBV12-4	NA	CASSQDNYGYTF	TGTGCCAGCAGTCAGGACAACTATGGCTACACCTTC
NA	13	TRBJ2-7	TRBV12-3/TRBV12-4	NA	CASSLDFPYEQYF	TGTGCCAGCAGCCTGGACTTCCCCTACGAGCAGTACTTC
NA	12	TRBJ1-3	TRBV9	few	CASGASGNTIYF	TGTGCCAGCGGAGCCTCTGGAAACACCATATATTTT
TRBD2	16	TRBJ2-7	TRBV4-1	once	CASSQVEAGGFYEQYF	TGCGCCAGCAGCCAAGTAGAAGCGGGGGGATTCTACGAGCAGTACTTC
TRBD1	14	TRBJ1-2	TRBV6-1	NA	CASSEDDRGYGYTF	TGTGCCAGCAGTGAAGATGACAGGGGATACGGCTACACCTTC
NA	14	TRBJ2-5	TRBV9	many	CASSAGVAQETQYF	TGTGCCAGCAGCGCAGGGGTAGCGCAAGAGACCCAGTACTTC
NA	15	TRBJ2-7	TRBV28	few	CASSLLSRGEYEQYF	TGTGCCAGCAGTTTATTGAGCAGGGGGGAGTACGAGCAGTACTTC
TRBD2	18	TRBJ2-3	TRBV30	NA	CAWSLLAGGPIPADTQYF	TGTGCCTGGAGTCTCCTAGCGGGGGGGCCGATTCCCGCAGATACGCAGTATTTT
NA	16	TRBJ2-2	TRBV12-3/TRBV12-4	NA	CASSPCQSSNTGELFF	TGTGCCAGCAGTCCCTGCCAGTCCTCGAACACCGGGGAGCTGTTTTTT